These 9 T cell receptor beta chains originate from one sample sequenced in a study of identifying expanded T cells in peripheral blood. Method: immunoSEQ multiplex PCR; TCRdb's copy keeps in-frame clones and lacks some. The sample carries roughly 75,000 clones, 90% recorded once. What was sequenced was blood. The receptors here all came from a person aged 18 to 75 in good health.

The gene calls are TRBV10-3 and TRBJ2-7; 7 nucleotides agree with TRBD2. The CDR3 has 13 amino acids. In germline, CDR1 is ENHRY, CDR2 SYGVKD. V lost 2 bases, J lost 7 bases, and 5 bases stayed unmatched. CDR3 residues: CAISEREGIEQYF. The CDR3, as DNA: TGTGCCATCAGTGAGAGGGAGGGGATTGAGCAGTACTTC.

The chain joins TRBV4-3 to TRBJ1-2; 7 bases fit TRBD1. The J segment lost 7 bases and the V segment lost 3 bases, leaving 8 bases of the junction unmatched. CDR3 size: 14 residues. Germline V gives CDR1 LGHNA, CDR2 YSLEER. As DNA, the CDR3 is TGCGCCAGCAGCCACAATCAGGGGGTCGCTGGCTACACCTTC. Its translation: CASSHNQGVAGYTF.

The genes are TRBV10-3 and TRBJ2-1; D gene unclear. CDR1 is ENHRY, CDR2 SYGVKD, per germline. Trimming removed 4 bases from V and 7 bases from J, with 8 bases in between. The CDR3 runs 12 residues. The CDR3 sequence: CAISAAENEQFF. CDR3 coding DNA: TGTGCCATCAGTGCGGCGGAGAATGAGCAGTTCTTC.

In this sample, this clone turned up once. The chain employs TRBV4-2 and TRBJ1-6, with TRBD1 matching 8 bases. Trimming cost V 0 bases and J 8 bases; bases outside gene matches: 3. There are 15 residues in the CDR3. CDR1 and CDR2 from the germline V gene are LGHNA and YNFKEQ. CDR3 sequence: CASSQEMTGDSPLHF. In DNA form, the CDR3 reads TGTGCCAGCAGCCAAGAGATGACAGGGGATTCACCCCTCCACTTT.

The chain uses TRBV4-3 and TRBJ2-2; no definite D call. Germline values: CDR1 LGHNA, CDR2 YSLEER. The V end lost 3 bases, the J end lost 1 base, and 3 bases lay between the germline ends. The CDR3 has 13 residues. As DNA, the CDR3 is TGCGCCAGCAGCCAGCGGAACACCGGGGAGCTGTTTTTT. Protein sequence: CASSQRNTGELFF.

The chain employs TRBV19 and TRBJ2-7; 8 nucleotides agree with TRBD1. Germline assignment: CDR1 LNHDA and CDR2 SQIVND (reference sequence). The CDR3 runs to 14 residues. The ends lost 3 bases at V and 1 base at J; junction bases unmatched: 2. DNA of the CDR3: TGTGCCAGTAGTATTAGACAGGGGTCCTACGAGCAGTACTTC. Translation gives CASSIRQGSYEQYF.

This clone appeared a single time. The chain employs TRBV5-6 and TRBJ1-3, with no clear D. The CDR3 is 15 residues long. Germline-derived CDR1 and CDR2 are SGHDT and YYEEEE. V was shortened by 4 bases and J by 0 bases, with 11 bases between the two germline ends. The CDR3: CASSLGRFSGNTIYF. The CDR3, as DNA: TGTGCCAGCAGCCTTGGACGGTTCTCTGGAAACACCATATATTTT.

The chain uses TRBV13 and TRBJ2-5, with TRBD2 matching over 11 bases. V trimming: 0 bases; J trimming: 4 bases; junction bases outside the gene matches: 1. CDR3 length equals 15 residues. The germline V gene encodes CDR1 PRHDT and CDR2 FYEKMQ (reference sequence). The CDR3 sequence is CASSLGLAGAETQYF. In DNA form, the CDR3 reads TGTGCCAGCAGCTTAGGACTAGCGGGGGCAGAGACCCAGTACTTC.

The chain employs TRBV20-1 and TRBJ2-1; 8 nucleotides match TRBD1. The germline V gene encodes CDR1 DFQATT and CDR2 SNEGSKA (reference sequence). The V and J ends lost 6 bases and 9 bases, in that order; junction bases with no gene match: 4. There are 11 residues in the CDR3. This CDR3 reads CSAWTGFEQFF. The CDR3 DNA reads as TGCAGTGCCTGGACAGGGTTTGAGCAGTTCTTC.